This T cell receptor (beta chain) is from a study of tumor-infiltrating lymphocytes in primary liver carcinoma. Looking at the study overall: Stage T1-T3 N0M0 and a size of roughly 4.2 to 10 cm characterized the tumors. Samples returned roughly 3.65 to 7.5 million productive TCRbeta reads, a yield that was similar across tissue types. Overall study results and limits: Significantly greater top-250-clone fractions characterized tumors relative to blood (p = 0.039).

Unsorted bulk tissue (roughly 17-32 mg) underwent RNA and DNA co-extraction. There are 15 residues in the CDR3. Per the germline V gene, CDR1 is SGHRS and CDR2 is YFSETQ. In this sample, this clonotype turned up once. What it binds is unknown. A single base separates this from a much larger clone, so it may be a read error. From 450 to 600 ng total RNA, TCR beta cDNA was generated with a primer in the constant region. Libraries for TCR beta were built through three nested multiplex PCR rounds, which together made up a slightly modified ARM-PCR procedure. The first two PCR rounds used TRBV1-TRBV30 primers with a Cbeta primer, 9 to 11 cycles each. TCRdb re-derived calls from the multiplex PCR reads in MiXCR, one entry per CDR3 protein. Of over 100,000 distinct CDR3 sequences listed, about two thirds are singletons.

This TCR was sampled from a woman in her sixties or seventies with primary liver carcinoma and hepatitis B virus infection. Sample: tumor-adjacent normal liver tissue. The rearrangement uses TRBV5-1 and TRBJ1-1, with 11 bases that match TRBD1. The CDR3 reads CASNLRGQGGTEAFF. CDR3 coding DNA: TGCGCCAGCAACTTGAGGGGACAGGGGGGAACTGAAGCTTTCTTT.